The 9 T cell receptor beta chains reported below all come from one sample, sequenced in a study of cytomegalovirus exposure and HLA in healthy donors. PCR was performed using 60 Vbeta and 13 Jbeta primers. TCRdb's copy holds only in-frame clones and misses some; the assay was immunoSEQ multiplex PCR. The table has more than 95,000 clones, about a sixth seen once; the top ten hold around 2.6%. Sequencing was performed on PBMCs. The receptors shown here come from a female donor in good health and CMV-seropositive.

To note about this clone: One end of the junction fails to match germline, which may point to a read error. This chain connects TRBV5-8 to TRBJ1-1; possible D gene TRBD1, 6 bases. The CDR3 covers 14 residues. The germline gives CDR1 SGHTS, CDR2 YDEGEE. In DNA, the CDR3 is TGTGCCAGCAGCTTGTATAGGGGGAACGCTGAAGCTTTCTTT. This translates into CASSLYRGNAEAFF.

This clone came up a few times. The J gene is TRBJ2-7, the V gene TRBV19; a possible D gene is TRBD1 (5 bases). This CDR3 has 15 amino acids. CDR1 LNHDA and CDR2 SQIVND come from the germline V gene (reference sequence). With 6 bases removed from V and 0 bases from J, the gap between germline ends came to 15 bases. This CDR3 reads CASSDQLDSSYEQYF. The DNA for the CDR3 is TGTGCCAGTAGCGACCAACTTGACAGCTCCTACGAGCAGTACTTC.

V is TRBV10-3 and J is TRBJ2-7, with 7 bases that match TRBD1. CDR1 and CDR2 from the germline V gene are ENHRY and SYGVKD. The CDR3 totals 14 residues. Germline trimming cut 3 bases from V and 7 bases from J; bases unmatched to any gene: 9. In DNA form, the CDR3 reads TGTGCCATCAGTGACTATACAGGGGTGAGTGAGCAGTACTTC. Its protein is CAISDYTGVSEQYF.

The sample holds a few counts of this clone. The V gene is TRBV29-1, the J gene TRBJ1-2, with D possibly being TRBD1 (5 bases). This CDR3 comprises 12 residues. The V gene lost 4 bases and the J gene lost 3 bases, with 9 bases spanning the gap. Germline V CDR1 and CDR2: SQVTM, ANQGSEA. The CDR3 sequence is CSVGGVDYGYTF. The CDR3, as DNA: TGCAGCGTTGGGGGCGTAGACTATGGCTACACCTTC.

The rearrangement uses TRBV5-1 and TRBJ1-1; 11 nucleotides match TRBD1. The CDR3 is 13 residues long. The junction had 6 bases not matched to a gene; V was cut back by 4 bases and J by 10 bases. Germline assignment: CDR1 SGHRS and CDR2 YFSETQ. CDR3 bases: TGCGCCAGCAGCCTTGGACAGGGGGCGCGAGCTTTCTTT. Translating it yields CASSLGQGARAFF.

This clone was seen a handful of times. Other DNA sequences in this sample translate to the same CDR3. V is TRBV30 and J is TRBJ1-2; TRBD1 aligns across 10 bases. V gave up 3 bases and J gave up 4 bases; unmatched junction bases: 5. Germline loops: CDR1 GTSNPN, CDR2 SVGIG (reference sequence). The CDR3 covers 14 residues. The CDR3 DNA reads TGTGCCTGGAGGGGACAGGGGAGTATCTATGGCTACACCTTC. Translation gives CAWRGQGSIYGYTF.

This clone occurred a few times. The V call is TRBV4-3, the J call TRBJ2-3, with 11 bases matching TRBD2. The CDR3 spans 16 residues. CDR1 LGHNA and CDR2 YSLEER come from the germline V gene. Losses at the gene ends were 2 bases for V and 2 bases for J; bases not matched to a gene: 3. The CDR3 loop is CASSQRLAGTTDTQYF. CDR3 in DNA: TGCGCCAGCAGCCAACGACTAGCGGGAACCACAGATACGCAGTATTTT.

The rearrangement joins TRBV29-1 to TRBJ1-4; possibly TRBD1 for D (6 bases). CDR3 length equals 13 residues. The germline V and J ends were trimmed by 4 bases and 5 bases, with 11 bases remaining between them. Germline CDR1 and CDR2: SQVTM and ANQGSEA. CDR3 sequence: CSVVVGGNEKLFF. In DNA, the CDR3 is TGCAGCGTTGTAGTTGGGGGCAATGAAAAACTGTTTTTT.

This sequence joins TRBV23-1 and TRBJ1-2; weak D call: TRBD1 (5 bases). TRBV23-1 is an ORF, with its function uncertain. Trimming left V 4 bases short and J 8 bases short, with 20 bases between. The CDR3 sequence is 15 residues long. As DNA, the CDR3 is TGCGCCAGCAGTCGACCTGCAGGGAAAAGGTTGGGCTACACCTTC. This translates into CASSRPAGKRLGYTF.